Listed here are 20 T cell receptor beta chains from one sample, sequenced in a study of blood T cell repertoires in COVID-19 (dated by TCRdb to 2020 to 2022). Libraries were made using the immunoSEQ multiplex PCR assay. TCRdb took this table from immuneACCESS and kept in-frame rearrangements with V and J called. Such tables lack part of the clones; where checked against another copy, unresolved V genes explain under half of the gap, and the rest is unexplained. Counted in this sample were 70,000 to 100,000 clones; around 88% of them appeared once. The top ten clones comprise roughly 8.1% of the sample. Input material: peripheral blood. The receptors were sampled from a woman in her seventies with acute or convalescent COVID-19.

Written as DNA, the CDR3 is TGTGCCAGCAGCCAACAAACCGGGGAGCTGTTTTTT. Amino acids: CASSQQTGELFF. The chain recombines TRBV3-1 (or the pseudogene TRBV3-2) with TRBJ2-2; no firm D call. Germline V CDR1 and CDR2: LGHDT, YNNKEL (reference sequence). This CDR3 is built from 12 residues. V was trimmed by 2 bases and J by 5 bases, leaving 3 bases between them.

This chain links TRBV2 with TRBJ1-2; D not certain. The CDR3 is 12 amino acids. Germline assignment: CDR1 SNHLY and CDR2 FYNNEI. Trimming pared 6 bases from V and 6 bases from J, leaving 11 bases between. The CDR3 region has the DNA TGTGCCAGCAGACCCGAGGGTCATGGCTACACCTTC. This translates into CASRPEGHGYTF. Full variable domain (rest looked up from reference TRBV2 and TRBJ1-2): EPEVTQTPSHQVTQMGQEVILRCVPISNHLYFYWYRQILGQKVEFLVSFYNNEISEKSEIFDDQFSVERPDGSNFTLKIRSTKLEDSAMYFCASRPEGHGYTFGSGTRLTVV.

The count of this clone is one. V and J are TRBV9 and TRBJ1-2; 10 bases agree with TRBD1. The CDR3 is 14 amino acids. Germline-derived CDR1 and CDR2 are SGDLS and YYNGEE. V gave up 6 bases and J gave up 4 bases; unmatched junction bases: 6. The CDR3 bases are TGTGCCAGCACCCGGGACAGGGGCCTCTATGGCTACACCTTC. It is translated as CASTRDRGLYGYTF.

This chain joins TRBV25-1 and TRBJ2-7; 8 nucleotides agree with TRBD1. CDR1 MGHDK and CDR2 SYGVNS come from the germline V gene. The CDR3 spans 13 residues. Trimming cost V 4 bases and J 5 bases; bases outside gene matches: 4. CDR3 sequence: CASSGHRGDEQYF. CDR3 DNA: TGTGCCAGCAGTGGTCACAGGGGGGACGAGCAGTACTTC.

The V and J genes are TRBV7-8 and TRBJ2-7; 10 nucleotides align to TRBD1. The germline gives CDR1 SGHVS, CDR2 FQNEAQ. V was clipped by 3 bases and J by 6 bases; unmatched bases: 5. The CDR3 covers 14 residues. CDR3 protein: CASSLGTGDSEQYF. The CDR3 coding sequence is TGTGCCAGCAGCTTGGGGACAGGGGACTCCGAGCAGTACTTC.

The chain carries TRBV6-1 and TRBJ1-6; 8 bases are a match to TRBD1. The V gene end was trimmed by 3 bases and the J gene end by 0 bases; junction bases not matched to a gene: 1. The CDR3 has 16 amino acids. CDR1 is MNHNS and CDR2 is SASEGT in the germline V gene. In nucleotides, the CDR3 is TGTGCCAGCAGTGATGACAGGGGCTCCTATAATTCACCCCTCCACTTT. Protein sequence: CASSDDRGSYNSPLHF.

Here the CDR3 DNA reads TGTGCCAGCAGCTTGGCGGAGAATGAGCAGTTCTTC. Encoded protein: CASSLAENEQFF. The chain combines TRBV5-4 with TRBJ2-1; no firm D call. The germline CDR1 and CDR2 sequences are SGHNT and YYREEE (reference sequence). CDR3 length equals 12 residues. Trimming pared 0 bases from V and 7 bases from J, leaving 5 bases between. The whole variable domain, filled in from reference TRBV5-4 and TRBJ2-1, reads ETGVTQSPTHLIKTRGQQVTLRCSSQSGHNTVSWYQQALGQGPQFIFQYYREEENGRGNFPPRFSGLQFPNYSSELNVNALELDDSALYLCASSLAENEQFFGPGTRLTVL.

This chain links TRBV7-9 with TRBJ2-2; 7 bases map to TRBD1. Trimming cost V 5 bases and J 6 bases; bases outside gene matches: 15. Germline-derived CDR1 and CDR2 are SEHNR and FQNEAQ (reference sequence). The CDR3 consists of 17 residues. In nucleotides, the CDR3 is TGTGCCAGCAGCCCCGATGTGGGACAGCGATTAGCCGGGGAGCTGTTTTTT. This encodes CASSPDVGQRLAGELFF.

This rearrangement joins TRBV27 to TRBJ2-7; the match to TRBD2 covers 8 bases. The CDR3 runs 16 residues. Per the germline V gene, CDR1 is MNHEY and CDR2 is SMNVEV (reference sequence). Trimming cost V 1 base and J 0 bases; bases outside gene matches: 5. The DNA of the CDR3 is TGTGCCAGCAGTTTATACGGGAGGGCCTACTCCTACGAGCAGTACTTC. Its translation is CASSLYGRAYSYEQYF.

The chain recombines TRBV5-4 with TRBJ1-2, with D possibly being TRBD1 (5 bases). The V gene lost 7 bases and the J gene lost 4 bases, with 11 bases spanning the gap. This CDR3 is built from 12 residues. Germline CDR1 and CDR2: SGHNT and YYREEE (reference sequence). CDR3 coding DNA: TGTGCCAGCTTCGACAGCAGCTATGGCTACACCTTC. It encodes CASFDSSYGYTF.

This clone occurred a few times. The chain employs TRBV7-3 and TRBJ2-3; a weak D match, TRBD1 (5 bases). The CDR3 is 15 residues long. Trimming removed 5 bases from V and 6 bases from J, with 18 bases in between. Germline V lookup: CDR1 SGHTA, CDR2 FQGTGA. The CDR3 DNA sequence: TGTGCCAGCAGCACAGGTAGCTTGCAGGCGGATACGCAGTATTTT. Encoded protein: CASSTGSLQADTQYF. The whole variable domain, filled in from reference TRBV7-3 and TRBJ2-3, reads GAGVSQTPSNKVTEKGKYVELRCDPISGHTALYWYRQSLGQGPEFLIYFQGTGAADDSGLPNDRFFAVRPEGSVSTLKIQRTERGDSAVYLCASSTGSLQADTQYFGPGTRLTVL.

The V and J genes are TRBV14 and TRBJ2-5; no clear D gene. CDR1 SGHDN and CDR2 FVKESK come from the germline V gene. The CDR3 length is 15 residues. Between the trimmed V and J ends, which lost 4 bases and 5 bases, there was a span of 17 bases. The CDR3 sequence is CASSPMERSVETQYF. In DNA, the CDR3 is TGTGCCAGCAGCCCCATGGAGAGGTCGGTTGAGACCCAGTACTTC.

The rearrangement links TRBV7-9 to TRBJ2-7, with a tentative D call TRBD1 (6 bases). Germline values: CDR1 SEHNR, CDR2 FQNEAQ (reference sequence). Trimming cost V 5 bases and J 4 bases, with 18 bases left between them. This CDR3 contains 15 residues. CDR3 amino acids: CASSPHTGPTYEQYF. DNA of the CDR3: TGTGCCAGCAGCCCGCACACAGGGCCAACTTACGAGCAGTACTTC.

The rearrangement uses TRBV7-9 and TRBJ1-4, with D hard to call. There are 15 residues in the CDR3. The germline CDR1 and CDR2 sequences are SEHNR and FQNEAQ (reference sequence). The V gene lost 3 bases and the J gene lost 8 bases, with 16 bases spanning the gap. CDR3 region: CASSFVVGQMEKLFF. The CDR3 nucleotides read TGTGCCAGCAGCTTTGTTGTGGGCCAAATGGAAAAACTGTTTTTT.

V is TRBV9 and J is TRBJ2-5, with a tentative D call TRBD2 (6 bases). The V gene's germline CDR1 is SGDLS and CDR2 YYNGEE. The length of the CDR3 is 15 residues. V dropped 0 bases and J dropped 4 bases, with 13 bases sitting between them. CDR3 sequence: CASSVGARRGETQYF. CDR3 nucleotide sequence: TGTGCCAGCAGCGTAGGTGCCAGGAGGGGAGAGACCCAGTACTTC.

The chain joins TRBV6-5 to TRBJ2-7, with D hard to call. V dropped 2 bases and J dropped 6 bases, with 8 bases sitting between them. Per the germline V gene, CDR1 is MNHEY and CDR2 is SVGAGI. This CDR3 has 12 residues. The CDR3: CASSYQEGEQYF. As DNA, the CDR3 is TGTGCCAGCAGTTACCAGGAAGGCGAGCAGTACTTC.

The chain has TRBV9 and TRBJ1-2; 10 bases are shared with TRBD1. The ends lost 3 bases at V and 8 bases at J; junction bases unmatched: 10. CDR1 and CDR2 from the germline V gene are SGDLS and YYNGEE. CDR3 length equals 15 residues. In nucleotides, the CDR3 is TGTGCCAGCAGCGCCTCGCGACAGGGGGCGGGAGGCTACACCTTC. Translation gives CASSASRQGAGGYTF.

This sequence joins TRBV20-1 and TRBJ2-1; D is ambiguous. CDR3 length: 11 amino acids. Germline V gives CDR1 DFQATT, CDR2 SNEGSKA (reference sequence). Between the trimmed V and J ends, which lost 2 bases and 5 bases, there was a span of 4 bases. CDR3 sequence (DNA): TGCAGTGCTAGACGTGACAATGAGCAGTTCTTC. Its translation: CSARRDNEQFF.

V usage is TRBV4-1 and J usage is TRBJ1-5; 9 nucleotides agree with TRBD1. The CDR3 runs to 14 residues. CDR1 MGHRA and CDR2 YSYEKL come from the germline V gene. Trimming took 3 bases from V and 7 from J; bases not matched to a gene: 4. DNA for the CDR3: TGCGCCAGCAGCCATACAGGGGGCGACCAGCCCCAGCATTTT. Amino acids: CASSHTGGDQPQHF.

The chain links TRBV27 to TRBJ2-7; no reliable D call. CDR3 length equals 13 residues. Trimming shortened V by 6 bases and J by 1 base, and 10 bases separated the two germline ends. Germline V gene data show CDR1 as MNHEY and CDR2 as SMNVEV (reference sequence). The CDR3 sequence: CASSLGHSYEQYF. As DNA, the CDR3 is TGTGCCAGCAGCCTAGGCCATTCCTACGAGCAGTACTTC.